This T cell receptor beta chain derives from a study of cytomegalovirus exposure and HLA in healthy donors. CDR1 is GTSNPN, CDR2 SVGIG, per germline (reference sequence). The CDR3 consists of 14 residues. Trimming shortened V by 3 bases and J by 1 base, and 10 bases separated the two germline ends. PCR amplification relied on 60 Vbeta primers (plus 13 Jbeta primers). The data were produced by immunoSEQ multiplex PCR, yet TCRdb's version contains in-frame clones alone and is incomplete. The data hold over 100,000 clones, with around 86% observed a single time. The chain uses TRBV30 and TRBJ1-3; no definite D call. The sample was PBMCs. This receptor was taken from a woman aged 50 to 60 in good health and CMV-seropositive. CDR3 sequence reads: CAWRDQWSGNTIYF. The CDR3 nucleotides read TGTGCCTGGAGAGATCAGTGGTCTGGAAACACCATATATTTT.